The 8 T cell receptor beta chains below were found in one sample sequenced in a study of shared clonotypes between healthy human individuals (dated by TCRdb to about 2020). The library relied on the immunoSEQ multiplex PCR assay. The table was pulled from immuneACCESS by TCRdb, which kept in-frame rearrangements only. Such tables lose some clones; where checked, under half of the loss comes from unresolved V genes, and the rest has no known cause. The sample yields about 690,000 clones; roughly 91% were counted once. The biggest ten clones account for 30% to 40% of the sample. The material sequenced was memory CD8+ T cells from PBMCs. The cell subset or site tag for this specimen amounts to: CD45RO+ cells pooled with CCR7-negative TemRA cells. Source of these receptors: a man younger than 35 in good health. Some clones in this sample may be carry-over from other donors' samples.

The chain carries TRBV27 and TRBJ2-1; 12 nucleotides agree with TRBD2. Germline V lookup: CDR1 MNHEY, CDR2 SMNVEV (reference sequence). Losses at the gene ends were 6 bases for V and 4 bases for J; bases not matched to a gene: 10. The CDR3 has 17 residues. The CDR3 nucleotides read TGTGCCAGCAGCGCCCTCCCCCTAGCGGGAGGGTACAATGAGCAGTTCTTC. This codes for CASSALPLAGGYNEQFF.

The V and J genes are TRBV10-3 and TRBJ1-2; no definite D call. The CDR3 is 13 amino acids. Per germline, CDR1 ENHRY and CDR2 SYGVKD. V lost 4 bases to trimming and J lost 7 bases, with 13 bases between them. CDR3 loop: CAISAVGGPGYTF. The DNA of the CDR3 is TGTGCCATCAGTGCGGTGGGCGGTCCTGGCTACACCTTC.

V and J are TRBV10-3 and TRBJ1-1, with D unclear. Germline lookup yields CDR1 ENHRY and CDR2 SYGVKD. The CDR3 has 12 residues. Between the trimmed V and J ends, which lost 5 bases and 1 base, there was a span of 5 bases. The CDR3 DNA is TGTGCCATCAGTAATCGGAACACTGAAGCTTTCTTT. Protein product: CAISNRNTEAFF.

J is TRBJ2-7 and V is TRBV7-2; D gene uncertain. Germline assignment: CDR1 SGHTA and CDR2 FQGNSA. Trimming pared 5 bases from V and 6 bases from J, leaving 14 bases between. The CDR3 has 13 amino acids. The CDR3 DNA reads as TGTGCCAGCAGCCCAGTCCGGTCGTCCGAGCAGTACTTC. This encodes CASSPVRSSEQYF.

In DNA form, the CDR3 reads TGTGCCAGCAGCGCTGGGACTACCTACGAGCAGTACTTC. This translates into CASSAGTTYEQYF. This chain connects TRBV5-6 to TRBJ2-7; 7 bases are shared with TRBD2. Germline CDR1 reads SGHDT; CDR2 reads YYEEEE. The V gene end was trimmed by 4 bases and the J gene end by 2 bases; junction bases not matched to a gene: 3. The CDR3 has 13 amino acids.

This chain joins TRBV7-9 and TRBJ2-6, with D unresolved. V lost 2 bases and J 4 bases, leaving 21 bases between the germline ends. CDR3 length equals 19 residues. Germline V gene sequence: CDR1 SEHNR, CDR2 FQNEAQ (reference sequence). The CDR3 DNA is TGTGCCAGCAGCTTAATTATTCAGGAATACCTCTGGGGGGCCAACGTCCTGACTTTC. It is translated as CASSLIIQEYLWGANVLTF. Combining the CDR3 with reference TRBV7-9 and TRBJ2-6 gives the whole variable domain DTGVSQNPRHKITKRGQNVTFRCDPISEHNRLYWYRQTLGQGPEFLTYFQNEAQLEKSRLLSDRFSAERPKGSFSTLEIQRTEQGDSAMYLCASSLIIQEYLWGANVLTFGAGSRLTVL.

V is TRBV4-3 and J is TRBJ1-2, with D possibly TRBD1 on 6 matching bases. Germline CDR1 reads LGHNA; CDR2 reads YSLEER. The CDR3 loop spans 15 amino acids. With 4 bases removed from V and 4 bases from J, the gap between germline ends came to 16 bases. The CDR3 reads CASSPITGNPYGYTF. CDR3 DNA sequence: TGCGCCAGCAGCCCCATTACAGGGAACCCCTATGGCTACACCTTC.

V usage is TRBV25-1 and J usage is TRBJ1-6; 7 bases are a match to TRBD1. The CDR3 is 15 residues long. After removal of 3 bases from V and 10 bases from J, the junction contained 9 bases not matched to a gene. Germline assignment: CDR1 MGHDK and CDR2 SYGVNS. The CDR3 coding sequence is TGTGCCAGCAGTGACCGAGACAGGGTAGGCTCACCCCTCCACTTT. This encodes CASSDRDRVGSPLHF.